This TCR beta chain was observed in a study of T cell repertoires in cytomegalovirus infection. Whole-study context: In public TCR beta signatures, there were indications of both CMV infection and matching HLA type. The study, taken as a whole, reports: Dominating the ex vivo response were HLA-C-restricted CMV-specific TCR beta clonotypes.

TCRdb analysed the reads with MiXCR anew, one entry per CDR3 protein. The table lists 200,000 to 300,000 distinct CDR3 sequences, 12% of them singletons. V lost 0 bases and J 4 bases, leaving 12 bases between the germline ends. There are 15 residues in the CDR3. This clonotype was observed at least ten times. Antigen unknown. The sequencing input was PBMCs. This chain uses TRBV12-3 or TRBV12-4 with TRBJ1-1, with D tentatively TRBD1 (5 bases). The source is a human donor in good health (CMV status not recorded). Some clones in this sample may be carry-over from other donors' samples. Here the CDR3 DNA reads TGTGCCAGCAGTTTAGCTGGGGGTATGGGCACTGAAGCTTTCTTT. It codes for CASSLAGGMGTEAFF.